Below, 4 T cell receptor beta chains from the same sample are listed, as sequenced in a study of type 1 and type 2 diabetes patients. Amplification started from genomic DNA. Amplification of the beta chain CDR3 used 30 forward and 13 reverse multiplex primers. TCRdb reanalysed the multiplex PCR reads using MiXCR and keeps one entry per CDR3 protein. The table lists 250,000 or so distinct CDR3 sequences, more than 40% of them singletons. The sample was peripheral blood mononuclear cells (PBMCs). The source is a man aged 18 to 29 with type 2 diabetes.

The chain joins TRBV25-1 to TRBJ1-1; 8 bases fit TRBD1. Germline V gives CDR1 MGHDK, CDR2 SYGVNS. With V trimmed by 3 bases and J by 3 bases, 6 bases remained unmatched. The CDR3 is 15 amino acids. The CDR3 region has the DNA TGTGCCAGCAGTGATCCGGGACAGGCGGACACTGAAGCTTTCTTT. Protein product: CASSDPGQADTEAFF.

This clonotype has just a few counts. This sequence joins TRBV11-3 and TRBJ2-1; D gene unclear. Germline assignment: CDR1 SGHNT and CDR2 YENEEA. V lost 3 bases to trimming and J lost 10 bases, with 7 bases between them. This CDR3 is built from 11 residues. The CDR3 region is CASSLLGEQFF. In DNA form, the CDR3 reads TGTGCCAGCAGCTTGCTTGGGGAGCAGTTCTTC.

This clonotype was detected a few times. The chain combines TRBV15 with TRBJ1-1; TRBD1 matches at 7 bases. The CDR3 is 16 amino acids. V lost 2 bases and J lost 0; bases outside the gene matches: 6. The germline gives CDR1 LNHNV, CDR2 YYDKDF (reference sequence). CDR3 DNA sequence: TGTGCCACCAGCAGATACGGGACAGTATTGAACACTGAAGCTTTCTTT. This encodes CATSRYGTVLNTEAFF.

The rearrangement joins TRBV2 to TRBJ2-7; 9 positions match TRBD1. The V gene end was trimmed by 6 bases and the J gene end by 4 bases; junction bases not matched to a gene: 10. The length of the CDR3 is 15 residues. The V gene's germline CDR1 is SNHLY and CDR2 FYNNEI. The CDR3 bases are TGTGCCAGCAGCTACTACCGGGACAGGGCATACGAGCAGTACTTC. This sequence encodes CASSYYRDRAYEQYF.